This T cell receptor beta chain was documented in a study of technical replicates of blood from several donors. TCRdb keeps only in-frame clones here, not all; method: immunoSEQ multiplex PCR. The data contain 91,000 or so clones, 95% of them singletons. Source material: T cells isolated from PBMCs. The receptor comes from a human donor in good health.

In DNA, the CDR3 is TGTGCCAGCTCAGACAGGGATGAAGCTTTCTTT. Its protein is CASSDRDEAFF. The V call is TRBV18, the J call TRBJ1-1; 7 bases match TRBD1. The CDR3 runs 11 residues. Trimming took 5 bases from V and 7 from J; bases not matched to a gene: 1. Germline V gene data show CDR1 as KGHSH and CDR2 as LQKENI.